These 29 T cell receptor beta chains came from one sample sequenced in a study of T cell changes during pregnancy in multiple sclerosis. Produced via immunoSEQ multiplex PCR; TCRdb's table is partial and in-frame only. The sample consists of 33,000 or so clones, roughly 89% of them appearing once. Sequences were derived from CD8+ T cells from peripheral blood mononuclear cells, sampled in the second trimester of pregnancy. The receptors stem from a female donor in good health, enrolled as a control in a pregnancy study.

The genes are TRBV15 and TRBJ2-1, with D tentatively TRBD1 (5 bases). The germline V gene encodes CDR1 LNHNV and CDR2 YYDKDF (reference sequence). The CDR3 has 13 amino acids. The V and J ends lost 1 base and 6 bases respectively, with 7 bases between them. CDR3 nucleotide sequence: TGTGCCACCAGCAGAGCAGGGTTCAATGAGCAGTTCTTC. Translation: CATSRAGFNEQFF.

This rearrangement joins TRBV27 to TRBJ2-7; TRBD1 matches 11 bases. CDR1 MNHEY and CDR2 SMNVEV come from the germline V gene (reference sequence). With V trimmed by 7 bases and J by 6 bases, 5 bases remained unmatched. The CDR3 contains 13 residues. The CDR3 protein is CASNTGTGGEQYF. The CDR3 bases are TGTGCCAGCAATACTGGGACAGGGGGCGAGCAGTACTTC.

The table lists this clone with a count of one. V usage is TRBV12-5 and J usage is TRBJ2-1; TRBD2 aligns across 9 bases. The V gene end was trimmed by 0 bases and the J gene end by 4 bases; junction bases not matched to a gene: 13. The germline CDR1 and CDR2 sequences are LGHNT and FRNRAP. The CDR3 runs 19 residues. The CDR3 DNA sequence: TGTGCTAGTGGTTTGGTACTAGGGACTAGCTCTCTACTATACAATGAGCAGTTCTTC. Its translation: CASGLVLGTSSLLYNEQFF.

The rearrangement uses TRBV27 and TRBJ2-5, with 7 bases lining up with TRBD2. V shed 5 bases and J 5 bases; nucleotides not matched to a gene: 14. The CDR3 sequence is 16 residues long. Germline assignment: CDR1 MNHEY and CDR2 SMNVEV (reference sequence). In DNA, the CDR3 is TGTGCCAGCAGTACCACCTCGCTAGCGGAACGGGAGACCCAGTACTTC. Amino acids: CASSTTSLAERETQYF.

The chain recombines TRBV30 with TRBJ2-5; 9 bases fit TRBD1. With V trimmed by 3 bases and J by 2 bases, 7 bases remained unmatched. CDR3 length: 15 residues. Germline CDR1 reads GTSNPN; CDR2 reads SVGIG (reference sequence). CDR3 nucleotide sequence: TGTGCCTGGAGATTGGGACAGGGAGAGCAAGAGACCCAGTACTTC. It translates to CAWRLGQGEQETQYF.

V is TRBV5-6 and J is TRBJ2-1; D may be TRBD2 (5 bases). Germline lookup yields CDR1 SGHDT and CDR2 YYEEEE. CDR3 length: 13 residues. V was clipped by 5 bases and J by 9 bases, with 15 bases between them. The CDR3 region has the DNA TGTGCCAGCAGAGCCGGGGTTTCAGGTGAGCAGTTCTTC. It translates to CASRAGVSGEQFF. Combining the CDR3 with reference TRBV5-6 and TRBJ2-1 gives the whole variable domain DAGVTQSPTHLIKTRGQQVTLRCSPKSGHDTVSWYQQALGQGPQFIFQYYEEEERQRGNFPDRFSGHQFPNYSSELNVNALLLGDSALYLCASRAGVSGEQFFGPGTRLTVL.

In its sample, this clone was seen once. The chain combines TRBV4-3 with TRBJ2-1; tentatively, D is TRBD2 (6 bases). Looked up from germline, CDR1 is LGHNA and CDR2 is YSLEER. This CDR3 comprises 15 residues. The V end lost 5 bases, the J end lost 2 bases, and 13 bases lay between the germline ends. The CDR3 nucleotides read TGCGCCAGCAGCGGGCGGGGCTCGACCTACAATGAGCAGTTCTTC. Translating gives CASSGRGSTYNEQFF.

V usage is TRBV19 and J usage is TRBJ2-3, with 14 bases lining up with TRBD2. With 1 base clipped from V and 2 bases from J, the junction kept 5 bases outside the gene matches. Germline CDR1 LNHDA, CDR2 SQIVND (reference sequence). The CDR3 is made up of 18 amino acids. The CDR3 coding sequence is TGTGCCAGTAGTATAGGGACTAGCGGGGGGCCATCCACAGATACGCAGTATTTT. It specifies CASSIGTSGGPSTDTQYF. The full variable domain, rest sourced from reference TRBV19 and TRBJ2-3, is DGGITQSPKYLFRKEGQNVTLSCEQNLNHDAMYWYRQDPGQGLRLIYYSQIVNDFQKGDIAEGYSVSREKKESFPLTVTSAQKNPTAFYLCASSIGTSGGPSTDTQYFGPGTRLTVL.

This chain connects TRBV7-9 to TRBJ2-7; D gene unclear. V was trimmed by 5 bases and J by 4 bases, leaving 12 bases between them. The CDR3 is made up of 13 amino acids. The germline V gene encodes CDR1 SEHNR and CDR2 FQNEAQ (reference sequence). The CDR3 protein is CASSPLHWYEQYF. CDR3 nucleotide sequence: TGTGCCAGCAGCCCACTCCATTGGTACGAGCAGTACTTC. Drawing the rest from reference TRBV7-9 and TRBJ2-7, the complete variable domain is DTGVSQNPRHKITKRGQNVTFRCDPISEHNRLYWYRQTLGQGPEFLTYFQNEAQLEKSRLLSDRFSAERPKGSFSTLEIQRTEQGDSAMYLCASSPLHWYEQYFGPGTRLTVT.

V usage is TRBV7-9 and J usage is TRBJ1-2, with 7 bases identical to TRBD1. Germline CDR1 and CDR2: SEHNR and FQNEAQ (reference sequence). Trimming at V came to 3 bases and at J to 5 bases, leaving 9 bases not matched to a gene. The CDR3 contains 15 residues. CDR3 sequence reads: CASSFGKGGAYGYTF. Here the CDR3 DNA reads TGTGCCAGCAGCTTCGGTAAAGGGGGCGCTTATGGCTACACCTTC. Full variable domain (outside the CDR3, taken from reference TRBV7-9 and TRBJ1-2): DTGVSQNPRHKITKRGQNVTFRCDPISEHNRLYWYRQTLGQGPEFLTYFQNEAQLEKSRLLSDRFSAERPKGSFSTLEIQRTEQGDSAMYLCASSFGKGGAYGYTFGSGTRLTVV.

Here the CDR3 DNA reads TGTGCCAGCAGCCCCGGGACAGCAGTTACTAACTATGGCTACACCTTC. Translation gives CASSPGTAVTNYGYTF. The V gene is TRBV7-8, the J gene TRBJ1-2; 7 nucleotides align to TRBD1. The ends lost 5 bases at V and 0 bases at J; junction bases unmatched: 9. Germline CDR1 reads SGHVS; CDR2 reads FQNEAQ. This CDR3 is 16 amino acids long.

With regard to this clone: Other DNA sequences in this sample translate to the same CDR3. V gene TRBV19 combines with J gene TRBJ1-1, with 10 bases aligning to TRBD1. Germline assignment: CDR1 LNHDA and CDR2 SQIVND (reference sequence). The V and J ends lost 3 bases and 5 bases, in that order; junction bases with no gene match: 3. CDR3 size: 14 residues. The CDR3 region is CASSIRDRGTEAFF. CDR3 nucleotide sequence: TGTGCCAGTAGTATCCGGGACAGGGGAACTGAAGCTTTCTTT.

The chain couples TRBV19 to TRBJ1-1; no clear D gene. This CDR3 spans 12 amino acids. The germline V and J ends were trimmed by 8 bases and 11 bases, with 18 bases remaining between them. Germline CDR1 and CDR2: LNHDA and SQIVND (reference sequence). CDR3: CASLKTGSWAFF. DNA for the CDR3: TGTGCCAGTCTAAAAACCGGGTCGTGGGCTTTCTTT.

In its sample, this clone was seen a few times. The chain joins TRBV13 to TRBJ1-5; possibly TRBD1 for D (5 bases). Trimming shortened V by 4 bases and J by 9 bases, and 13 bases separated the two germline ends. Looked up from germline, CDR1 is PRHDT and CDR2 is FYEKMQ (reference sequence). The CDR3 has 13 amino acids. The chain's CDR3 is CASSSQRDRPQHF. As DNA, the CDR3 is TGTGCCAGCAGCTCCCAGCGGGACCGGCCCCAGCATTTT.

CDR3 bases: TGTGCCAGCAGCTTAGTTCTCCCAGGGCCCGGGGAGCTGTTTTTT. It is translated as CASSLVLPGPGELFF. The rearrangement uses TRBV7-9 and TRBJ2-2, with a possible D match to TRBD1 (5 bases). Trimming removed 1 base from V and 6 bases from J, with 12 bases in between. CDR1 SEHNR and CDR2 FQNEAQ come from the germline V gene (reference sequence). The CDR3 has 15 amino acids.

The chain has TRBV6-4 and TRBJ1-1, with D perhaps TRBD1 (5 bases). Germline values: CDR1 MRHNA, CDR2 SNTAGT. The CDR3 sequence is 14 residues long. Trimming removed 4 bases from V and 5 bases from J, with 14 bases in between. The CDR3 reads CASSARVGVTEAFF. CDR3 nucleotides: TGTGCCAGCAGTGCCAGGGTAGGGGTGACTGAAGCTTTCTTT.

V usage is TRBV9 and J usage is TRBJ2-3; tentative D call: TRBD2 (5 bases). Trimming pared 4 bases from V and 1 base from J, leaving 10 bases between. The germline V gene has CDR1 SGDLS and CDR2 YYNGEE. The CDR3 runs 14 residues. CDR3 bases: TGTGCCAGCAGCCAAGACGGGGGCACAGATACGCAGTATTTT. Translated: CASSQDGGTDTQYF.

The chain combines TRBV7-2 with TRBJ2-2; TRBD2 aligns across 12 bases. The CDR3 has 19 amino acids. Germline V gene lookup returns CDR1 SGHTA and CDR2 FQGNSA. After removal of 2 bases from V and 0 bases from J, the junction contained 7 bases not matched to a gene. CDR3 residues: CASSLRLAGAPSNTGELFF. CDR3 coding DNA: TGTGCCAGCAGCTTAAGACTAGCGGGGGCGCCCTCGAACACCGGGGAGCTGTTTTTT.

This chain connects TRBV4-1 to TRBJ2-2; TRBD1 matches 8 bases. There are 15 residues in the CDR3. V trimming: 3 bases; J trimming: 5 bases; junction bases outside the gene matches: 5. The germline V gene has CDR1 MGHRA and CDR2 YSYEKL. The CDR3 region is CASSHETGETGELFF. The CDR3 DNA is TGCGCCAGCAGCCATGAGACAGGGGAAACCGGGGAGCTGTTTTTT.

V gene TRBV29-1 combines with J gene TRBJ1-1; D perhaps matches TRBD1 (6 bases). The CDR3 covers 15 residues. Germline V gene sequence: CDR1 SQVTM, CDR2 ANQGSEA. Trimming removed 6 bases at V and 0 bases at J, with 17 bases between. The CDR3, as DNA: TGCAGCGTCCAAAGGGACATCTACATGAACACTGAAGCTTTCTTT. Its translation: CSVQRDIYMNTEAFF.

The rearrangement joins TRBV13 to TRBJ1-2; TRBD1 might be the D (6 bases). V lost 5 bases, J lost 10 bases, and 17 bases lay in between. Germline V CDR1 and CDR2: PRHDT, FYEKMQ (reference sequence). The CDR3 has 13 amino acids. The DNA for the CDR3 is TGTGCCAGCAGCGAACAGGGACGGACCGACTACACCTTC. This sequence encodes CASSEQGRTDYTF.

The chain uses TRBV6-6 and TRBJ1-5; D is unclear. The CDR3 is 13 amino acids. Trimming took 8 bases from V and 0 from J, leaving 8 bases between them. Germline V gene lookup returns CDR1 MNHNY and CDR2 SVGAGI (reference sequence). DNA for the CDR3: TGTGCCAGCGGGCAGGATAGCAATCAGCCCCAGCATTTT. Translation: CASGQDSNQPQHF.

This chain links TRBV11-2 with TRBJ2-7; possibly TRBD2 for D (5 bases). The germline CDR1 and CDR2 sequences are SGHAT and FQNNGV. The length of the CDR3 is 17 residues. Deletions cut 5 bases from V and 0 bases from J, with 20 bases between. The CDR3 is CASSPYPRGRSSYEQYF. The CDR3 nucleotides are TGTGCCAGCAGCCCCTACCCCAGAGGGCGGAGCTCCTACGAGCAGTACTTC.

The rearrangement joins TRBV29-1 to TRBJ1-1; D not certain. V lost 4 bases and J 6 bases, leaving 9 bases between the germline ends. In germline, CDR1 is SQVTM, CDR2 ANQGSEA. The CDR3 sequence is 11 residues long. The CDR3 is CSVVRGPEAFF. CDR3 DNA: TGCAGCGTTGTGAGAGGGCCTGAAGCTTTCTTT. The variable domain in full, completed from reference TRBV29-1 and TRBJ1-1, reads SAVISQKPSRDICQRGTSLTIQCQVDSQVTMMFWYRQQPGQSLTLIATANQGSEATYESGFVIDKFPISRPNLTFSTLTVSNMSPEDSSIYLCSVVRGPEAFFGQGTRLTVV.

V is TRBV5-6 and J is TRBJ2-2; tentative D call: TRBD1 (5 bases). V lost 0 bases and J 2 bases, leaving 8 bases between the germline ends. Germline V CDR1 and CDR2: SGHDT, YYEEEE. The CDR3 totals 15 residues. The CDR3 bases are TGTGCCAGCAGCTTGGGACAGAGTAACACCGGGGAGCTGTTTTTT. Its protein is CASSLGQSNTGELFF.

This clone has a single count. The chain employs TRBV4-2 and TRBJ2-7; D is unclear. V lost 1 base to trimming and J lost 1 base, with 5 bases between them. This CDR3 spans 13 amino acids. Germline assignment: CDR1 LGHNA and CDR2 YNFKEQ. CDR3 region: CASSQGVSYEQYF. CDR3 bases: TGTGCCAGCAGCCAAGGCGTTTCCTACGAGCAGTACTTC.

CDR3 DNA sequence: TGTGCCAGCAGTGACGGGACTAGCGCCTACGAGCAGTACTTC. Translation gives CASSDGTSAYEQYF. V and J are TRBV6-4 and TRBJ2-7, with TRBD2 matching over 10 bases. The trim removed 2 bases at V and 2 bases at J, leaving 0 bases unmatched. This CDR3 spans 14 amino acids. Germline values: CDR1 MRHNA, CDR2 SNTAGT.

This rearrangement joins TRBV14 to TRBJ2-3; D call uncertain. V was shortened by 0 bases and J by 5 bases, with 6 bases between the two germline ends. Germline V lookup: CDR1 SGHDN, CDR2 FVKESK. The CDR3 runs 13 residues. This CDR3 reads CASSQDFVDTQYF. CDR3 sequence (DNA): TGTGCCAGCAGCCAAGATTTCGTAGATACGCAGTATTTT.

The chain is built from TRBV9 and TRBJ2-5; the D gene is possibly TRBD2 (7 bases). Per the germline V gene, CDR1 is SGDLS and CDR2 is YYNGEE. This CDR3 has 16 residues. With 4 bases removed from V and 4 bases from J, the gap between germline ends came to 20 bases. CDR3 sequence (DNA): TGTGCCAGCAGCCCAGCTGGGGGGGGCGTCCTAGAGACCCAGTACTTC. This codes for CASSPAGGGVLETQYF.